This T cell receptor (beta chain) was captured by sequencing in a study of blood T cell repertoires in COVID-19. Overall study context: The United States, Italy and Spain were the sources of the acute and convalescent COVID-19 samples.

There are 12 residues in the CDR3. CDR1 is MDHEN and CDR2 is SYDVKM in the germline V gene. V dropped 6 bases and J dropped 2 bases, with 7 bases sitting between them. The repertoire was sequenced with immunoSEQ multiplex PCR; TCRdb's copy has only in-frame clones and lacks some. The sample includes some 64,000 clones, approximately 80% seen only once; the top ten take about a fifth. V usage is TRBV28 and J usage is TRBJ2-5, with a possible D match to TRBD2 (5 bases). What was sequenced was peripheral blood. This sequence was found in a woman of 80 years or more with active or convalescent COVID-19. Here the CDR3 DNA reads TGTGCCAGCAGGGACTCACAAGAGACCCAGTACTTC. It codes for CASRDSQETQYF.